This T cell receptor beta chain was obtained from a study of shared clonotypes between healthy human individuals. Clones were read by immunoSEQ multiplex PCR, and TCRdb kept only the in-frame ones, dropping some. Of about 2.1 million clones listed, about 94% are singletons. Naive CD8 populations comprised CD45RO-negative cells positively selected for CCR7, excluding terminally differentiated effector memory CD45RA+ cells. Germline CDR1 is SGHRS and CDR2 is YFSETQ. The V and J ends lost 2 bases and 1 base, in that order; junction bases with no gene match: 6. CDR3 length equals 15 residues. On this clone itself: This CDR3 is also generated by other DNA sequences in the sample.

The source is a man younger than 35 in good health. Some clones in this sample may be carry-over from other donors' samples. The rearrangement links TRBV5-1 to TRBJ2-7, with 7 bases identical to TRBD1. The sample consisted of naive CD8+ T cells from PBMCs. CDR3 region: CASSFWTGGSYEQYF. DNA of the CDR3: TGCGCCAGCAGCTTCTGGACAGGCGGTTCCTACGAGCAGTACTTC.